The rows below give T cell receptor beta chains drawn from one sample of a study of T cell responses to AZD1222 COVID-19 vaccine. Profiled with immunoSEQ multiplex PCR; TCRdb holds only in-frame clones, not every one. The table lists about 150,000 clones, about 90% of them singletons, with about 2.5% in the top ten. Sequencing was performed on peripheral blood, taken on day 0 of AZD1222 vaccination. These receptors originate from an adult in good health. The CDR3 runs from the conserved cysteine through the conserved F or W. The order of the fields is D gene, J gene, CDR3 length, V gene, clone size, CDR3 DNA, CDR3 protein. The D gene is left open where the match is weak. Rows may omit the clone size; those that give it use once, few, many or a size class.

D gene: TRBD2; J gene: TRBJ2-7; CDR3 length: 15; V gene: TRBV19; clone size: NA; CDR3 DNA: TGTGCCAGTAGTATGGGGCTAGCGGGTGTCTACGAGCAGTACTTC; CDR3 protein: CASSMGLAGVYEQYF
D gene: NA; J gene: TRBJ1-3; CDR3 length: 16; V gene: TRBV28; clone size: NA; CDR3 DNA: TGTGCCAGCAGCTTGCTTTGGGGTTCTACTGGAAACACCATATATTTT; CDR3 protein: CASSLLWGSTGNTIYF
D gene: TRBD1; J gene: TRBJ2-1; CDR3 length: 17; V gene: TRBV6-2/TRBV6-3; clone size: NA; CDR3 DNA: TGTGCCAGCAGCCTCGGGACAGCAAGACTCGCCTACAATGAGCAGTTCTTC; CDR3 protein: CASSLGTARLAYNEQFF
D gene: NA; J gene: TRBJ1-3; CDR3 length: 15; V gene: TRBV7-9; clone size: NA; CDR3 DNA: TGTGCCAGCAGCTTAGGGCCAATGTCTGGAAACACCATATATTTT; CDR3 protein: CASSLGPMSGNTIYF
D gene: TRBD1; J gene: TRBJ1-5; CDR3 length: 15; V gene: TRBV2; clone size: once; CDR3 DNA: TGTGCCAGCGGTAGGGGACAGAGAAGCAATCAGCCCCAGCATTTT; CDR3 protein: CASGRGQRSNQPQHF
D gene: NA; J gene: TRBJ1-1; CDR3 length: 12; V gene: TRBV30; clone size: NA; CDR3 DNA: TGTGCCTGGAGTAAACGGGAGGAGCAGAGGGACTTT; CDR3 protein: CAWSKREEQRDF
D gene: TRBD1; J gene: TRBJ2-1; CDR3 length: 13; V gene: TRBV30; clone size: NA; CDR3 DNA: TGTGCCCGGGGACAGGGGTTGTACAATGAGCAGTTCTTC; CDR3 protein: CARGQGLYNEQFF
D gene: NA; J gene: TRBJ1-2; CDR3 length: 16; V gene: TRBV19; clone size: few; CDR3 DNA: TGTGCCAGTAGTGGAAGGCGGGGACGCCAGATCGATGGCTACACCTTC; CDR3 protein: CASSGRRGRQIDGYTF
D gene: NA; J gene: TRBJ1-4; CDR3 length: 16; V gene: TRBV6-5; clone size: NA; CDR3 DNA: TGTGCCAGCAGTTACGGAAATTTCAAGCGCGGGGAAAAACTGTTTTTT; CDR3 protein: CASSYGNFKRGEKLFF
D gene: NA; J gene: TRBJ1-1; CDR3 length: 13; V gene: TRBV15; clone size: NA; CDR3 DNA: TGTGCCACCAGCAGACGGAAGAACACTGAAGCTTTCTTT; CDR3 protein: CATSRRKNTEAFF
D gene: NA; J gene: TRBJ1-2; CDR3 length: 13; V gene: TRBV19; clone size: NA; CDR3 DNA: TGTGCCAGTAGTATAGGGGCTAACTATGGCTACACCTTC; CDR3 protein: CASSIGANYGYTF
D gene: NA; J gene: TRBJ1-2; CDR3 length: 16; V gene: TRBV4-2; clone size: NA; CDR3 DNA: TGTGCCAGCAGCCAAGAGAGGGCTTCTTCGCCCTATGGCTACACCTTC; CDR3 protein: CASSQERASSPYGYTF
D gene: TRBD1; J gene: TRBJ1-1; CDR3 length: 15; V gene: TRBV6-2/TRBV6-3; clone size: NA; CDR3 DNA: TGTGCCAGCAGTCCCACCGGGACAGGGAACACTGAAGCTTTCTTT; CDR3 protein: CASSPTGTGNTEAFF
D gene: NA; J gene: TRBJ2-2; CDR3 length: 17; V gene: TRBV6-1; clone size: few; CDR3 DNA: TGTGCCAGCAGTGAAGCGCTTCATGGGTCGAACACCGGGGAGCTGTTTTTT; CDR3 protein: CASSEALHGSNTGELFF
D gene: TRBD2; J gene: TRBJ2-3; CDR3 length: 14; V gene: TRBV19; clone size: once; CDR3 DNA: TGTGCCACACAACTAGCGGGAGGGCCAGATACGCAGTATTTT; CDR3 protein: CATQLAGGPDTQYF
D gene: NA; J gene: TRBJ2-5; CDR3 length: 16; V gene: TRBV12-2; clone size: NA; CDR3 DNA: TGTGCAAGTCGCTTAGGACTAGCGGGAGGGCAAGAGACCCAGTACTTC; CDR3 protein: CASRLGLAGGQETQYF
D gene: TRBD1; J gene: TRBJ1-2; CDR3 length: 15; V gene: TRBV10-2; clone size: NA; CDR3 DNA: TGCGCCAGCAGTGATCAGGGGGCGCGCTACTATGGCTACACCTTC; CDR3 protein: CASSDQGARYYGYTF
D gene: NA; J gene: TRBJ2-2; CDR3 length: 15; V gene: TRBV5-1; clone size: NA; CDR3 DNA: TGCGCCAGCAGAGGATCCAGCCTGAACACCGGGGAGCTGTTTTTT; CDR3 protein: CASRGSSLNTGELFF
D gene: NA; J gene: TRBJ1-1; CDR3 length: 15; V gene: TRBV3-1/TRBV3-2; clone size: large; CDR3 DNA: TGTGCCAGCAGCCAAGCAACGACAGACGAACCAGAAGCTTTCTTT; CDR3 protein: CASSQATTDEPEAFF
D gene: NA; J gene: TRBJ1-1; CDR3 length: 15; V gene: TRBV28; clone size: NA; CDR3 DNA: TGTGCCAGCAGTTACGGCATGGGAGGCAGTACTGAAGCTTTCTTT; CDR3 protein: CASSYGMGGSTEAFF
D gene: TRBD2; J gene: TRBJ2-7; CDR3 length: 15; V gene: TRBV14; clone size: once; CDR3 DNA: TGTGCCAGCAGCCAAGAGGGACTAGCAGGCTACGAGCAGTACTTC; CDR3 protein: CASSQEGLAGYEQYF
D gene: NA; J gene: TRBJ1-1; CDR3 length: 14; V gene: TRBV6-5; clone size: few; CDR3 DNA: TGTGCCAGCAGTCACGGGGGGGGGAACACTGAAGCTTTCTTT; CDR3 protein: CASSHGGGNTEAFF
D gene: TRBD2; J gene: TRBJ2-7; CDR3 length: 13; V gene: TRBV2; clone size: NA; CDR3 DNA: TGTGCCAGCAAGTTGGCGGGAGTAGGTGAGCAGTACTTC; CDR3 protein: CASKLAGVGEQYF
D gene: NA; J gene: TRBJ1-2; CDR3 length: 14; V gene: TRBV6-1; clone size: NA; CDR3 DNA: TGTGCCAGCAGTGAAAGGGAGAGCCTCTATGGCTACACCTTC; CDR3 protein: CASSERESLYGYTF
D gene: NA; J gene: TRBJ1-2; CDR3 length: 13; V gene: TRBV29-1; clone size: NA; CDR3 DNA: TGCAGCGTTGAAGATGGGGCGTACCAGGGCTACACCTTC; CDR3 protein: CSVEDGAYQGYTF
D gene: TRBD2; J gene: TRBJ2-7; CDR3 length: 14; V gene: TRBV19; clone size: NA; CDR3 DNA: TGTGCCAGTAGGGGGACTAGCGGATCCTACGAGCAGTACTTC; CDR3 protein: CASRGTSGSYEQYF
D gene: NA; J gene: TRBJ1-5; CDR3 length: 14; V gene: TRBV2; clone size: NA; CDR3 DNA: TGTGCCAGCAGTTTCGGGGTTCCTCTTCAGCCCCAGCATTTT; CDR3 protein: CASSFGVPLQPQHF
D gene: NA; J gene: TRBJ1-2; CDR3 length: 13; V gene: TRBV6-2/TRBV6-3; clone size: NA; CDR3 DNA: TGTGCCAGCAGCCTTTCGAAACTTTATGGCTACACCTTC; CDR3 protein: CASSLSKLYGYTF
D gene: TRBD1; J gene: TRBJ2-2; CDR3 length: 15; V gene: TRBV19; clone size: NA; CDR3 DNA: TGTGCCAGTAGAACACAGGGGCCGTCGACCGGGGAGCTGTTTTTT; CDR3 protein: CASRTQGPSTGELFF
D gene: NA; J gene: TRBJ2-3; CDR3 length: 14; V gene: TRBV18; clone size: NA; CDR3 DNA: TGTGCCAGCTCGCCACAGGCGAACACAGATACGCAGTATTTT; CDR3 protein: CASSPQANTDTQYF
D gene: NA; J gene: TRBJ1-6; CDR3 length: 13; V gene: TRBV12-3/TRBV12-4; clone size: NA; CDR3 DNA: TGTGCCAGCCGACACGGCGGTAATTCACCCCTCCACTTT; CDR3 protein: CASRHGGNSPLHF
D gene: NA; J gene: TRBJ1-2; CDR3 length: 15; V gene: TRBV11-2; clone size: NA; CDR3 DNA: TGTGCCAGCAGCTTAGGTCCTGCGGATGGGTATGGCTACACCTTC; CDR3 protein: CASSLGPADGYGYTF
D gene: TRBD2; J gene: TRBJ2-7; CDR3 length: 17; V gene: TRBV5-1; clone size: NA; CDR3 DNA: TGCGCCAGCAGCTTTCAAGCGGGAGGGCGGGGTGACTACGAGCAGTACTTC; CDR3 protein: CASSFQAGGRGDYEQYF
D gene: NA; J gene: TRBJ2-1; CDR3 length: 14; V gene: TRBV5-1; clone size: NA; CDR3 DNA: TGCGCCAGCAGCCTACAGGGACCAAACAATGAGCAGTTCTTC; CDR3 protein: CASSLQGPNNEQFF
D gene: TRBD1; J gene: TRBJ2-4; CDR3 length: 17; V gene: TRBV7-2; clone size: NA; CDR3 DNA: TGTGCCAGCAGCTTATGGGCGGACAGGCTAGCCAAAAACATTCAGTACTTC; CDR3 protein: CASSLWADRLAKNIQYF